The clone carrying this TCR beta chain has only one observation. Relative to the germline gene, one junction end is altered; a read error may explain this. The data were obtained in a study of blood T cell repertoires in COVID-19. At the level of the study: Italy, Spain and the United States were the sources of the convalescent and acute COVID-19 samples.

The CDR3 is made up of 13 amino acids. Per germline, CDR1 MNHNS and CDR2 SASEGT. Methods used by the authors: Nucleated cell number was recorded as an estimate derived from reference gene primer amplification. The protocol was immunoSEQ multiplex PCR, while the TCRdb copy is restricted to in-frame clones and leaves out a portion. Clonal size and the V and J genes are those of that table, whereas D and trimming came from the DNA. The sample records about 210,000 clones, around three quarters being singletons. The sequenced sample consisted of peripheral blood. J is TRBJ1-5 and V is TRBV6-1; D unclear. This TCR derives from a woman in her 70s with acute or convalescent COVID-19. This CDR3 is CASSEGKGAMKHF. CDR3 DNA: TGTGCCAGCAGCGAAGGGAAGGGAGCCATGAAGCATTTT.